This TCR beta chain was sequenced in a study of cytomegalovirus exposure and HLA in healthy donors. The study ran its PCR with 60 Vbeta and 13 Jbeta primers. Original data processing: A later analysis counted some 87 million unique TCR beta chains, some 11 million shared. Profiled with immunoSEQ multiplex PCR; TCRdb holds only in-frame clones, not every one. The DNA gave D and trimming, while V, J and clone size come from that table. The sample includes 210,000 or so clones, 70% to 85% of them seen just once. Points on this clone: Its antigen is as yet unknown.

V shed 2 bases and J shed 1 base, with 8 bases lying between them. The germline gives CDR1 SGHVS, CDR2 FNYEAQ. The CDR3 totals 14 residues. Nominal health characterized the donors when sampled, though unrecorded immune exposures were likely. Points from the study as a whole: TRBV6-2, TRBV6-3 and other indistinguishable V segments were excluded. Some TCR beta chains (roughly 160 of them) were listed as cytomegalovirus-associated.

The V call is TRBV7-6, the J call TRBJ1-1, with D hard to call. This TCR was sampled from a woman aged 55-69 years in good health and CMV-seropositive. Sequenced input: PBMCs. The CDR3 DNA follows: TGTGCCAGCAGCTTATTCAGTACGAACACTGAAGCTTTCTTT. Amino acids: CASSLFSTNTEAFF.